Presented here are 25 T cell receptor beta chains from one specimen sequenced in a study of T cells in localized non-small cell lung cancer. The protocol was immunoSEQ multiplex PCR, while the TCRdb copy is restricted to in-frame clones and leaves out a portion. The table includes around 130,000 clones, roughly 90% detected once. Material: peripheral blood, obtained before any cancer treatment. These receptors all stem from a female donor at least 60 years old with stage I lung adenocarcinoma.

DNA of the CDR3: TGTGCCACCGCTTACCGGGTTAGGCTTATCGGTTACACCTTC. It codes for CATAYRVRLIGYTF. The chain joins TRBV28 to TRBJ1-2; D remains unclear. Per germline, CDR1 MDHEN and CDR2 SYDVKM. This CDR3 has 14 residues. V gave up 10 bases and J gave up 11 bases, with 26 bases separating them.

A single count supports this clone. The V gene is TRBV19, the J gene TRBJ1-5, with no clear D. CDR3 length equals 14 residues. With 4 bases removed from V and 0 bases from J, the gap between germline ends came to 7 bases. The germline V gene encodes CDR1 LNHDA and CDR2 SQIVND (reference sequence). As DNA, the CDR3 is TGTGCCAGTAGTAACCAGTATAGCAATCAGCCCCAGCATTTT. Protein: CASSNQYSNQPQHF.

The chain links TRBV28 to TRBJ1-3, with D perhaps matching TRBD1 (6 bases). Germline V gene data show CDR1 as MDHEN and CDR2 as SYDVKM. This CDR3 spans 17 amino acids. V was cut by 7 bases and J by 0 bases, with 19 bases left in between. The CDR3 sequence: CASTGGGAINSGNTIYF. The DNA of the CDR3 is TGTGCCAGCACGGGCGGGGGGGCGATTAACTCTGGAAACACCATATATTTT.

A single count supports this clone. The chain carries TRBV18 and TRBJ1-1; D gene unclear. This CDR3 is built from 16 residues. Trimming took 3 bases from V and 1 from J, leaving 15 bases between them. The germline gives CDR1 KGHSH, CDR2 LQKENI. The CDR3 region has the DNA TGTGCCAGCTCACCGCTCCCGGACGGGCCGAACACTGAAGCTTTCTTT. Its protein is CASSPLPDGPNTEAFF.

This clone has just one count. The chain has TRBV25-1 and TRBJ2-1; TRBD1 aligns across 8 bases. J lost 7 bases, V lost 1 base, and 6 bases had no gene match. The CDR3 spans 15 residues. Germline V gene data show CDR1 as MGHDK and CDR2 as SYGVNS. CDR3: CASSELAGGLNEQFF. The CDR3 region has the DNA TGTGCCAGCAGTGAATTAGCAGGGGGCTTAAATGAGCAGTTCTTC.

The chain couples TRBV28 to TRBJ2-5, with D perhaps being TRBD1 or TRBD2 (5 bases each). This CDR3 contains 14 residues. V was clipped by 1 base and J by 3 bases, with 9 bases between them. Germline V gene data show CDR1 as MDHEN and CDR2 as SYDVKM. The CDR3 loop reads CASSLSGRKETQYF. The DNA for the CDR3 is TGTGCCAGCAGTTTATCGGGACGGAAAGAGACCCAGTACTTC.

The chain recombines TRBV6-1 with TRBJ1-1, with TRBD1 as a possible D gene (5 bases). The CDR3 totals 14 residues. The germline V and J ends were trimmed by 8 bases and 1 base, with 14 bases remaining between them. Looked up from germline, CDR1 is MNHNS and CDR2 is SASEGT. CDR3 DNA sequence: TGTGCCAGCGTTCTTGGGGGGGGGAACACTGAAGCTTTCTTT. Translating it yields CASVLGGGNTEAFF.

V gene TRBV5-6 combines with J gene TRBJ1-2; 8 bases match TRBD1. After removal of 3 bases from V and 2 bases from J, the junction contained 6 bases not matched to a gene. Germline V gene sequence: CDR1 SGHDT, CDR2 YYEEEE. The CDR3 has 15 amino acids. The CDR3 nucleotides are TGTGCCAGCAGCTGGACGGGACAGGAGAACTATGGCTACACCTTC. This gives the protein CASSWTGQENYGYTF. The entire variable domain, with the rest obtained from reference TRBV5-6 and TRBJ1-2, is as follows: DAGVTQSPTHLIKTRGQQVTLRCSPKSGHDTVSWYQQALGQGPQFIFQYYEEEERQRGNFPDRFSGHQFPNYSSELNVNALLLGDSALYLCASSWTGQENYGYTFGSGTRLTVV.

V and J are TRBV7-6 and TRBJ1-4, with D hard to call. Between the trimmed V and J ends, which lost 1 base and 4 bases, there was a span of 10 bases. The CDR3 loop spans 15 amino acids. The V gene's germline CDR1 is SGHVS and CDR2 FNYEAQ. The CDR3 reads CASSLGGQYNEKLFF. The CDR3 DNA reads TGTGCCAGCAGCTTAGGAGGGCAATATAATGAAAAACTGTTTTTT.

The chain is built from TRBV4-1 and TRBJ2-5, with 7 bases that match TRBD1. The CDR3 is 16 amino acids. V shed 1 base and J 5 bases; nucleotides not matched to a gene: 10. Germline V gene sequence: CDR1 MGHRA, CDR2 YSYEKL. In DNA, the CDR3 is TGCGCCAGCAGCCAAGTGGGGAACAGGGGATACGAGACCCAGTACTTC. This sequence encodes CASSQVGNRGYETQYF.

The chain uses TRBV27 and TRBJ2-7, with 11 nucleotides matching TRBD2. Germline V lookup: CDR1 MNHEY, CDR2 SMNVEV (reference sequence). After removal of 5 bases from V and 0 bases from J, the junction contained 15 bases not matched to a gene. The CDR3 is made up of 19 amino acids. CDR3 loop: CASSKKPTSGIPSSYEQYF. The CDR3 DNA is TGTGCCAGCAGTAAGAAACCGACTAGCGGGATCCCCAGCTCCTACGAGCAGTACTTC.

The J gene is TRBJ1-2, the V gene TRBV28, with TRBD1 as a possible D gene (5 bases). V lost 6 bases, J lost 4 bases, and 18 bases lay in between. Per germline, CDR1 MDHEN and CDR2 SYDVKM. The CDR3 has 15 residues. CDR3 sequence: CASRLVSGQVYGYTF. Written as DNA, the CDR3 is TGTGCCAGCAGGTTGGTGTCGGGGCAGGTCTATGGCTACACCTTC.

This rearrangement joins TRBV9 to TRBJ2-1; TRBD2 matches 7 bases. V shed 0 bases, J shed 0 bases, and the junction held 9 bases outside the gene matches. Germline lookup yields CDR1 SGDLS and CDR2 YYNGEE. This CDR3 spans 18 amino acids. Written as DNA, the CDR3 is TGTGCCAGCAGCGTAGTAGGGAGGGTAGGGAGCTCCTACAATGAGCAGTTCTTC. The encoded protein is CASSVVGRVGSSYNEQFF.

V is TRBV29-1 and J is TRBJ1-3; D is unresolved. Trimming cost V 5 bases and J 4 bases, with 9 bases left between them. Looked up from germline, CDR1 is SQVTM and CDR2 is ANQGSEA. The CDR3 is 12 amino acids. CDR3 DNA sequence: TGCAGCGTTTCAAGTAAGGGAAACACCATATATTTT. Translation gives CSVSSKGNTIYF.

The V call is TRBV28, the J call TRBJ1-4; D is possibly TRBD1 (6 bases). This CDR3 is 14 amino acids long. V dropped 1 base and J dropped 7 bases, with 10 bases sitting between them. CDR1 MDHEN and CDR2 SYDVKM come from the germline V gene. CDR3 nucleotides: TGTGCCAGCAGTTTATTGGAAGGGGGTGAAAAACTGTTTTTT. Amino acid sequence: CASSLLEGGEKLFF.

The sample holds one count of this clone. The chain uses TRBV5-5 and TRBJ1-5; 9 nucleotides match TRBD1. J gave up 2 bases and V 4 bases, and 19 bases lay outside the gene matches. Germline assignment: CDR1 SGHKS and CDR2 YYEKEE (reference sequence). This CDR3 has 20 residues. CDR3 residues: CASSPSGTGIPPIGNQPQHF. The CDR3 coding sequence is TGTGCCAGCAGCCCCTCCGGGACAGGGATCCCCCCAATTGGCAATCAGCCCCAGCATTTT.

The chain joins TRBV6-6 to TRBJ2-7, with D perhaps TRBD1 or TRBD2 (5 bases each). This CDR3 contains 14 residues. Trimming pared 5 bases from V and 1 base from J, leaving 12 bases between. Germline loops: CDR1 MNHNY, CDR2 SVGAGI (reference sequence). The chain's CDR3 is CASSAGTPSYEQYF. In DNA form, the CDR3 reads TGTGCCAGCAGTGCCGGGACCCCTTCCTACGAGCAGTACTTC.

This chain uses TRBV19 with TRBJ2-7, with a possible D match to TRBD2 (6 bases). The CDR3 runs 15 residues. Germline CDR1 reads LNHDA; CDR2 reads SQIVND (reference sequence). Trimming left V 3 bases short and J 2 bases short, with 14 bases between. In DNA, the CDR3 is TGTGCCAGTAGTATTAGGGACGGGAGCCCCTACGAGCAGTACTTC. This gives the protein CASSIRDGSPYEQYF.

V gene TRBV5-8 combines with J gene TRBJ2-2; the D is unclear. Deletions cut 8 bases from V and 5 bases from J, with 19 bases between. The CDR3 is 15 amino acids. CDR1 and CDR2 (germline): SGHTS, YDEGEE. The chain's CDR3 is CASKLRTAGTGELFF. The CDR3 DNA is TGTGCCAGTAAACTTCGGACGGCAGGAACCGGGGAGCTGTTTTTT.

V gene TRBV6-1 combines with J gene TRBJ2-5, with D uncertain. The length of the CDR3 is 13 residues. Trimming cost V 3 bases and J 2 bases, with 7 bases left between them. CDR1 is MNHNS, CDR2 SASEGT, per germline. CDR3 loop: CASSDTGQETQYF. The CDR3 DNA is TGTGCCAGCAGTGATACCGGGCAAGAGACCCAGTACTTC.

This CDR3 reads CASSPLGGPRNTIYF. Written as DNA, the CDR3 is TGTGCCAGCTCACCCCTCGGAGGCCCCAGGAACACCATATATTTT. The rearrangement uses TRBV18 and TRBJ1-3, with unresolved D. The CDR3 is made up of 15 amino acids. The V end lost 3 bases, the J end lost 7 bases, and 16 bases lay between the germline ends. The germline V gene encodes CDR1 KGHSH and CDR2 LQKENI.

The gene calls are TRBV5-1 and TRBJ1-1; possible D gene TRBD1, 5 bases. The CDR3 is made up of 15 amino acids. Looked up from germline, CDR1 is SGHRS and CDR2 is YFSETQ. The V and J ends lost 0 bases and 1 base respectively, with 10 bases between them. CDR3: CASSLVGAANTEAFF. CDR3 DNA: TGCGCCAGCAGCTTGGTTGGGGCGGCGAACACTGAAGCTTTCTTT.

This chain joins TRBV5-6 and TRBJ2-7; a possible D gene is TRBD2 (5 bases). This CDR3 contains 14 residues. V was cut by 2 bases and J by 3 bases, with 12 bases left in between. CDR1 and CDR2 from the germline V gene are SGHDT and YYEEEE. Here the CDR3 DNA reads TGTGCCAGCAGCTTCGGGCAGGCGGGCTACGAGCAGTACTTC. Protein sequence: CASSFGQAGYEQYF. The full variable domain, in which reference TRBV5-6 and TRBJ2-7 provide the parts outside the CDR3, is DAGVTQSPTHLIKTRGQQVTLRCSPKSGHDTVSWYQQALGQGPQFIFQYYEEEERQRGNFPDRFSGHQFPNYSSELNVNALLLGDSALYLCASSFGQAGYEQYFGPGTRLTVT.

The V and J genes are TRBV4-1 and TRBJ2-7, with D perhaps matching TRBD2 (5 bases). In germline, CDR1 is MGHRA, CDR2 YSYEKL. V was shortened by 4 bases and J by 4 bases, with 17 bases between the two germline ends. The CDR3 is 15 amino acids. The DNA of the CDR3 is TGCGCCAGCAGCCTCAGCTCTAGCAGCCAGTACGAGCAGTACTTC. It encodes CASSLSSSSQYEQYF.

This clone has a single count. The chain is built from TRBV29-1 and TRBJ1-3; D is ambiguous. V lost 7 bases and J lost 8, with 12 bases in between. This CDR3 is built from 11 residues. Germline CDR1 is SQVTM and CDR2 is ANQGSEA. CDR3 loop: CSGRASDTIYF. In DNA, the CDR3 is TGCAGCGGACGAGCTTCGGACACCATATATTTT.